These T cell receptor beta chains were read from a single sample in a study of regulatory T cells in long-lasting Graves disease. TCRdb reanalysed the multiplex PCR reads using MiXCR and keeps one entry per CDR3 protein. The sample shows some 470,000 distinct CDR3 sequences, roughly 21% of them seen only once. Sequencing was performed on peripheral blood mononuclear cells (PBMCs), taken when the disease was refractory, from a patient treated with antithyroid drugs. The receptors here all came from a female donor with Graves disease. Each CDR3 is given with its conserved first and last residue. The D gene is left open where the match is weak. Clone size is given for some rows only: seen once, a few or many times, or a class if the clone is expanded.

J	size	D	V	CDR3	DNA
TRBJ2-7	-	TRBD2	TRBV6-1	CASSELRSGRIYEQYF	TGTGCCAGCAGTGAACTAAGGAGCGGGAGGATCTACGAGCAGTACTTC
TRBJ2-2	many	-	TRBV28	CASRENTGELFF	TGTGCCAGCAGGGAGAACACCGGGGAGCTGTTTTTT
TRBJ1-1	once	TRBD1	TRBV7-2	CASSLGTGWAQNTEAFF	TGTGCCAGCAGCTTAGGGACAGGGTGGGCCCAGAACACTGAAGCTTTCTTT
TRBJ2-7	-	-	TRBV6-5	CASSYSLSSYEQYF	TGTGCCAGCAGTTACTCGCTTAGCTCCTACGAGCAGTACTTC
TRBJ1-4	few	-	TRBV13	CASSLSQGEGEKLFF	TGTGCCAGCAGCTTAAGCCAGGGCGAGGGGGAAAAACTGTTTTTT
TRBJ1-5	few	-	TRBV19	CASSIEPGQPQHF	TGTGCCAGTAGTATAGAGCCCGGTCAGCCCCAGCATTTT
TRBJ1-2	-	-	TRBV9	CASSSRPGLGGYTF	TGTGCCAGCAGCTCCCGACCTGGTCTGGGTGGCTACACCTTC
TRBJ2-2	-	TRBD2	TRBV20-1	CSAKRSSGGVLITGELFF	TGCAGTGCTAAGAGATCTAGCGGGGGGGTGCTTATCACCGGGGAGCTGTTTTTT
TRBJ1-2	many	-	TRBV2	CVDKWEVGYTF	TGTGTCGATAAATGGGAGGTTGGCTACACCTTC
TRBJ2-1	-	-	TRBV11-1	CASSLLSSQLKYNEQFF	TGTGCCAGCAGCTTATTGTCTAGCCAACTCAAATACAATGAGCAGTTCTTC
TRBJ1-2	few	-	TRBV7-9	CASSSNPVYGYTF	TGTGCCAGCAGCTCTAATCCAGTCTATGGCTACACCTTC
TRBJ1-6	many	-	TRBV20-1	CSARNQGGNSPLHF	TGCAGTGCTAGAAATCAGGGAGGTAATTCACCCCTCCACTTT
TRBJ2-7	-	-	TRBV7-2	CASSLVAGREQYF	TGTGCCAGCAGCTTAGTTGCGGGGCGGGAGCAGTACTTC
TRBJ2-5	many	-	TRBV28	CASSLLEMDQETQYF	TGTGCCAGCAGTTTACTAGAGATGGATCAAGAGACCCAGTACTTC
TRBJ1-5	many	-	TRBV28	CASSYAQQPQHF	TGTGCCAGCAGTTACGCACAGCAGCCCCAGCATTTT
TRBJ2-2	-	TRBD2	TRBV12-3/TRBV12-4	CASSLALAGKAGELFF	TGTGCCAGCAGTTTAGCACTAGCGGGAAAAGCCGGGGAGCTGTTTTTT
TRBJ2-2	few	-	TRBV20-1	CSVAGRGTGELFF	TGCAGTGTCGCGGGAAGGGGCACCGGGGAGCTGTTTTTT
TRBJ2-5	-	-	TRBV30	CAWSVPARPLYF	TGTGCCTGGAGTGTCCCCGCCAGACCTCTATACTTC
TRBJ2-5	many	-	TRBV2	CASSDRGWTEQETQYF	TGTGCCAGCAGTGATAGGGGCTGGACGGAACAAGAGACCCAGTACTTC
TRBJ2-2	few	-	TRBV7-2	CASSLARGGELFF	TGTGCCAGCAGCTTAGCGCGTGGCGGGGAGCTGTTTTTT
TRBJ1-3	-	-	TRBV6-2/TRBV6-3	CASSEDNSGNTIYF	TGTGCCAGCAGTGAAGACAACTCTGGAAACACCATATATTTT
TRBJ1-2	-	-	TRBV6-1	CASWAAVYGYTF	TGTGCCAGTTGGGCCGCCGTCTATGGCTACACCTTC
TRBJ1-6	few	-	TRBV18	CASSPQGNSPLHF	TGCGCCAGCAGTCCTCAGGGAAATTCACCCCTCCACTTT
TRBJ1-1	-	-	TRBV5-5	CASSFTDSLTEAFF	TGTGCCAGCAGCTTTACGGACAGCCTCACTGAAGCTTTCTTT
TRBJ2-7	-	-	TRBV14	CASARGGVGEQYF	TGTGCCAGCGCGCGTGGAGGGGTGGGCGAGCAGTACTTC
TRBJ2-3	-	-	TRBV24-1	CATSDPFTDTQYF	TGTGCCACCAGTGATCCTTTCACAGATACGCAGTATTTT
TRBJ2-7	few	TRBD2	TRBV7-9	CASSLDVLAGTHEQYF	TGTGCCAGCAGCTTAGATGTCCTAGCGGGGACACACGAGCAGTACTTC